Listed below are T cell receptor beta chains from one sample, sequenced in a study of OX40 agonist ivuxolimab in advanced cancers. Assay: immunoSEQ multiplex PCR; the TCRdb copy retains only in-frame clones and omits some. The profile covers 50,000 to 55,000 clones, with about 80% appearing a single time and roughly 3.9% taken by the ten largest. The sample in question was CD4+ or CD8+ T cells sorted from blood, obtained in a trial of the OX40 agonist ivuxolimab. The receptors originated from an adult with an advanced solid tumor such as melanoma, head and neck, liver or kidney cancer. The CDR3 runs from the conserved cysteine through the conserved F or W. A D gene is named only where the DNA matches it firmly. A clone size is listed for some rows: how often the clone was seen (once, few, many), or a class if it is expanded.

size	J	V	D	CDR3	DNA
-	TRBJ2-7	TRBV11-2	-	CASSYLVGNRASYEQYF	TGTGCCAGCAGCTATCTAGTGGGAAACCGGGCATCCTACGAGCAGTACTTC
-	TRBJ1-2	TRBV19	TRBD1	CASSPGQGVSYGYTF	TGTGCCAGTAGTCCCGGACAGGGGGTTAGCTATGGCTACACCTTC
-	TRBJ2-1	TRBV11-2	TRBD2	CASSSGRTSGRNEQFF	TGTGCCAGCAGCTCGGGACGGACTAGCGGGAGGAATGAGCAGTTCTTC
-	TRBJ2-7	TRBV7-9	-	CASSLASRGEQYF	TGTGCCAGCAGCTTAGCGTCCCGGGGGGAGCAGTACTTC
once	TRBJ2-7	TRBV28	TRBD2	CASSEGGGRAANEQYF	TGTGCCAGCAGCGAAGGGGGCGGGAGGGCTGCAAACGAGCAGTACTTC
few	TRBJ1-2	TRBV7-9	TRBD1	CASSKWDREDGYTF	TGTGCCAGCAGCAAGTGGGACAGGGAGGATGGCTACACCTTC
-	TRBJ2-5	TRBV5-5	TRBD1	CASSSGTGEKETQYF	TGTGCCAGCAGCTCAGGGACAGGGGAGAAAGAGACCCAGTACTTC
-	TRBJ2-2	TRBV9	-	CASSADTRGELFF	TGTGCCAGCAGCGCGGATACTCGCGGGGAGCTGTTTTTT
-	TRBJ1-2	TRBV28	-	CASRGPRGGYTF	TGTGCCAGCAGGGGCCCTCGAGGTGGCTACACCTTC
-	TRBJ1-1	TRBV9	-	CASSVQGGARTEAFF	TGTGCCAGCAGCGTCCAAGGGGGGGCGCGGACTGAAGCTTTCTTT
-	TRBJ1-1	TRBV5-1	-	CASRPGRGSGSEAFF	TGCGCCAGCAGGCCAGGGCGGGGCTCGGGCTCTGAAGCTTTCTTT
few	TRBJ2-1	TRBV7-3	-	CASSPAYTGSEQFF	TGTGCCAGCAGCCCCGCGTATACAGGGAGTGAGCAGTTCTTC
-	TRBJ2-7	TRBV7-3	TRBD1	CASSLSDRGSSF	TGTGCCAGCAGCTTATCCGACAGGGGTAGCTCCTTC
-	TRBJ1-4	TRBV18	-	CASSPSSGEEKLFF	TGTGCCAGCTCACCGAGTTCAGGGGAAGAAAAACTGTTTTTT
-	TRBJ2-5	TRBV2	-	CASSEVEGQETQYF	TGTGCCAGCAGTGAAGTGGAGGGGCAAGAGACCCAGTACTTC
-	TRBJ2-1	TRBV11-2	TRBD1	CASTGGPGGGEQFF	TGTGCCAGCACCGGTGGCCCAGGGGGTGGTGAGCAGTTCTTC
-	TRBJ2-3	TRBV10-3	-	CAISASDTQYF	TGTGCCATCAGTGCATCAGATACGCAGTATTTT
few	TRBJ2-1	TRBV29-1	TRBD2	CSARLAGVDEQFF	TGCAGCGCCCGACTAGCGGGAGTTGATGAGCAGTTCTTC
-	TRBJ1-5	TRBV28	-	CASSLSVSNQPQHF	TGTGCCAGCAGTTTATCCGTAAGCAATCAGCCCCAGCATTTT
once	TRBJ2-3	TRBV7-3	-	CASSPSVGTQYF	TGTGCCAGCAGCCCTAGCGTGGGTACGCAGTATTTT
-	TRBJ1-1	TRBV2	-	CATQGDSMNTEAFF	TGTGCCACCCAAGGGGATTCGATGAACACTGAAGCTTTCTTT
-	TRBJ2-5	TRBV6-5	-	CASSRQGGLLETQYF	TGTGCCAGCAGTCGACAGGGAGGTTTATTAGAGACCCAGTACTTC
-	TRBJ2-2	TRBV19	-	CASRLGMNTGELFF	TGTGCCAGTCGACTGGGGATGAACACCGGGGAGCTGTTTTTT
-	TRBJ2-2	TRBV19	-	CASRNRAGSTGELFF	TGTGCCAGTAGGAACAGGGCTGGATCCACCGGGGAGCTGTTTTTT
-	TRBJ1-2	TRBV27	TRBD1	CASSPSGGGYGYTF	TGTGCCAGCAGCCCCTCAGGGGGCGGCTATGGCTACACCTTC
-	TRBJ2-7	TRBV6-1	-	CASSVLTLSTYEQYF	TGTGCCAGCAGTGTACTGACTCTTTCAACCTACGAGCAGTACTTC
-	TRBJ2-7	TRBV2	TRBD2	CASTGLASYEQYF	TGTGCCAGCACAGGACTAGCCTCCTACGAGCAGTACTTC
-	TRBJ1-2	TRBV9	-	CASSVAQGGYGYTF	TGTGCCAGCAGCGTAGCTCAGGGAGGCTATGGCTACACCTTC
-	TRBJ2-2	TRBV27	TRBD2	CASSLFGEGGSGELFF	TGTGCCAGCAGTTTATTTGGGGAGGGAGGATCCGGGGAGCTGTTTTTT
-	TRBJ2-1	TRBV29-1	-	CSARRGRNEQFF	TGCAGCGCCCGCCGGGGGAGGAATGAGCAGTTCTTC
-	TRBJ2-5	TRBV7-2	-	CASSFNKGSQETQYF	TGTGCCAGCAGCTTTAATAAGGGCAGCCAAGAGACCCAGTACTTC
-	TRBJ1-2	TRBV7-9	TRBD1	CASSFLRDRANYGYTF	TGTGCCAGCAGCTTCCTCCGGGACAGGGCTAACTATGGCTACACCTTC
-	TRBJ2-5	TRBV7-9	TRBD2	CASSRTLAGGEETQYF	TGTGCCAGCAGCCGCACACTAGCGGGAGGAGAGGAGACCCAGTACTTC
-	TRBJ2-7	TRBV15	-	CATSREAGQSYEQYF	TGTGCCACCAGCAGAGAGGCGGGACAGTCCTACGAGCAGTACTTC
-	TRBJ2-7	TRBV18	-	CASSPRSGGGPGEQYF	TGTGCCAGCTCACCGAGGTCGGGGGGCGGCCCGGGCGAGCAGTACTTC
once	TRBJ2-1	TRBV30	-	CAWGPRRFF	TGTGCCTGGGGACCCAGGCGGTTCTTC
-	TRBJ1-1	TRBV2	-	CASSGQASNTEAFF	TGTGCCAGCAGTGGTCAGGCGTCGAACACTGAAGCTTTCTTT
-	TRBJ2-5	TRBV7-3	-	CASSLSGTPAETQYF	TGTGCCAGCAGCTTATCTGGGACTCCGGCGGAGACCCAGTACTTC
-	TRBJ2-1	TRBV6-1	-	CASSEGGGWNEQFF	TGTGCCAGCAGTGAAGGGGGCGGGTGGAATGAGCAGTTCTTC
-	TRBJ2-7	TRBV27	-	CASSPGAGEVLDEQYF	TGTGCCAGCAGTCCCGGGGCAGGGGAGGTTCTGGACGAGCAGTACTTC
-	TRBJ2-7	TRBV2	TRBD1	CASNEGAGSYEQYF	TGTGCCAGCAATGAGGGGGCAGGGTCCTACGAGCAGTACTTC
many	TRBJ2-7	TRBV5-1	-	CASSLGSRVYEQYF	TGCGCCAGCAGCTTGGGGTCGAGGGTCTACGAGCAGTACTTC
-	TRBJ2-7	TRBV7-3	TRBD1	CASSLDRDSYEQYF	TGTGCCAGCAGCTTGGACAGGGACTCCTACGAGCAGTACTTC
-	TRBJ1-4	TRBV19	-	CASSITKEKLFF	TGTGCCAGTAGTATTACCAAGGAAAAACTGTTTTTT
-	TRBJ1-2	TRBV4-1	-	CASSQDHYGYTF	TGCGCCAGCAGCCAAGATCACTATGGCTACACCTTC